Each of the 16 T cell receptor beta chains below was sequenced from the same sample in a study of technical replicates of blood from a handful of donors (dated 2017 in TCRdb). To prepare the library, the immunoSEQ multiplex PCR assay was applied. Not all clones reach the TCRdb copy of this immuneACCESS table, which keeps in-frame sequences only. Checked studies attribute under half of the gap to unresolved V genes and leave the rest unexplained. The sample has approximately 92,000 clones on record, 95% of them singletons. The ten most abundant clones make up roughly 0.19% of the sample. Input material: T cells isolated from PBMCs. The receptors were sampled from a human donor in good health.

The chain recombines TRBV29-1 with TRBJ2-5, with TRBD2 matching over 9 bases. This CDR3 has 14 amino acids. Trimming removed 4 bases from V and 5 bases from J; junction bases left unmatched: 8. Looked up from germline, CDR1 is SQVTM and CDR2 is ANQGSEA. The CDR3 is CSVVSSGIRETQYF. The CDR3 nucleotides read TGCAGCGTTGTCTCTAGCGGGATCCGTGAGACCCAGTACTTC.

This sequence joins TRBV19 and TRBJ1-1, with a possible D match to TRBD1 (5 bases). Per the germline V gene, CDR1 is LNHDA and CDR2 is SQIVND (reference sequence). CDR3 length equals 15 residues. Between the trimmed V and J ends, which lost 5 bases and 1 base, there was a span of 14 bases. The DNA of the CDR3 is TGTGCCAGTAGTTTTATCAGGGATGGGAACACTGAAGCTTTCTTT. Encoded protein: CASSFIRDGNTEAFF.

Comment on this clone: The junction departs from the called germline gene at one end, perhaps through a read error. The genes are TRBV6-1 and TRBJ2-3; 11 bases are a match to TRBD2. This CDR3 region has 20 residues. Germline loops: CDR1 MNHNS, CDR2 SASEGT. The CDR3 sequence: CASSERASGRTLILTNTQYF. As DNA, the CDR3 is TGTGCCAGCAGTGAAAGGGCTAGCGGGAGGACGTTAATCCTCACAAATACGCAGTATTTT.

The genes are TRBV2 and TRBJ2-7, with 8 nucleotides matching TRBD1. The length of the CDR3 is 15 residues. The trim removed 7 bases at V and 5 bases at J, leaving 13 bases unmatched. Germline V gives CDR1 SNHLY, CDR2 FYNNEI. The CDR3 nucleotides read TGTGCCAGCACCCCCCTGGGGACAGGTGAACACGAGCAGTACTTC. Translation gives CASTPLGTGEHEQYF.

The V call is TRBV10-3, the J call TRBJ2-3; possibly TRBD1 for D (6 bases). The CDR3 extends over 16 amino acids. Trimming removed 0 bases at V and 8 bases at J, with 18 bases between. CDR1 and CDR2 (germline): ENHRY, SYGVKD. The CDR3 sequence is CAISESQGHPRITQYF. In nucleotides, the CDR3 is TGTGCCATCAGTGAGTCGCAGGGACACCCGAGAATTACGCAGTATTTT.

The chain combines TRBV19 with TRBJ1-1; a possible D gene is TRBD1 (5 bases). V was trimmed by 6 bases and J by 1 base, leaving 15 bases between them. Per the germline V gene, CDR1 is LNHDA and CDR2 is SQIVND (reference sequence). This CDR3 spans 15 amino acids. The CDR3, as DNA: TGTGCCAGTAGACCGGATGGGGGGAGGAACACTGAAGCTTTCTTT. Protein product: CASRPDGGRNTEAFF. Using reference TRBV19 and TRBJ1-1 for the parts outside the CDR3, the full variable domain is DGGITQSPKYLFRKEGQNVTLSCEQNLNHDAMYWYRQDPGQGLRLIYYSQIVNDFQKGDIAEGYSVSREKKESFPLTVTSAQKNPTAFYLCASRPDGGRNTEAFFGQGTRLTVV.

This clone was seen a single time. The chain carries TRBV11-1 and TRBJ2-7; 9 nucleotides align to TRBD1. The V and J ends lost 2 bases and 7 bases, in that order; junction bases with no gene match: 6. The CDR3 runs to 14 residues. The V gene's germline CDR1 is SGHAT and CDR2 FQDESV (reference sequence). CDR3 sequence (DNA): TGTGCCAGCAGCTTATTCGGACAGGGGAGGGAGCAGTACTTC. Its translation is CASSLFGQGREQYF.

Here the CDR3 reads CASRGGGPGVEQFF. CDR3 DNA sequence: TGTGCCAGTAGGGGGGGAGGGCCAGGGGTTGAGCAGTTCTTC. The chain uses TRBV19 and TRBJ2-1, with D tentatively TRBD2 (7 bases). Germline assignment: CDR1 LNHDA and CDR2 SQIVND (reference sequence). With 6 bases removed from V and 9 bases from J, the gap between germline ends came to 18 bases. The CDR3 contains 14 residues. Drawing the rest from reference TRBV19 and TRBJ2-1, the complete variable domain is DGGITQSPKYLFRKEGQNVTLSCEQNLNHDAMYWYRQDPGQGLRLIYYSQIVNDFQKGDIAEGYSVSREKKESFPLTVTSAQKNPTAFYLCASRGGGPGVEQFFGPGTRLTVL.

V gene TRBV6-1 combines with J gene TRBJ2-1; 8 bases are a match to TRBD2. The CDR3 has 15 amino acids. Germline lookup yields CDR1 MNHNS and CDR2 SASEGT. Unmatched junction bases numbered 14, after V lost 9 bases and J lost 7 bases. CDR3 in amino acids: CASSKDGGASNEQFF. The CDR3 coding sequence is TGTGCCAGTAGTAAAGACGGGGGGGCCTCAAATGAGCAGTTCTTC.

This chain uses TRBV2 with TRBJ1-4; D is ambiguous. Trimming removed 2 bases from V and 0 bases from J, with 10 bases in between. In germline, CDR1 is SNHLY, CDR2 FYNNEI. This CDR3 has 16 amino acids. CDR3 loop: CASSEFFGATNEKLFF. The CDR3 DNA reads TGTGCCAGCAGTGAATTCTTTGGAGCAACTAATGAAAAACTGTTTTTT.

This clone appeared a single time. The V gene is TRBV29-1, the J gene TRBJ1-2; the match to TRBD1 covers 7 bases. CDR1 and CDR2 (germline): SQVTM, ANQGSEA. The CDR3 runs to 13 residues. Trimming took 6 bases from V and 4 from J; bases not matched to a gene: 8. The DNA of the CDR3 is TGCAGCGTGGGAGGACAGGTCCGCTATGGCTACACCTTC. It translates to CSVGGQVRYGYTF.

The chain combines TRBV4-2 with TRBJ1-4; TRBD1 agrees at 10 bases. This CDR3 spans 15 amino acids. The germline gives CDR1 LGHNA, CDR2 YNFKEQ. The junction had 5 bases not matched to a gene; V was cut back by 6 bases and J by 4 bases. The CDR3 is CASSRGTGDNEKLFF. The CDR3 DNA reads as TGTGCCAGCAGTCGGGGGACAGGGGATAATGAAAAACTGTTTTTT.

This clone appeared a single time. V is TRBV10-3 and J is TRBJ1-2; TRBD1 might be the D (6 bases). The CDR3 has 15 residues. The germline CDR1 and CDR2 sequences are ENHRY and SYGVKD. V lost 3 bases to trimming and J lost 2 bases, with 13 bases between them. This chain's CDR3 is CAISDRDKANYGYTF. The CDR3 DNA follows: TGTGCCATCAGTGATAGGGACAAAGCAAACTATGGCTACACCTTC.

The V and J genes are TRBV11-2 and TRBJ2-7, with 11 bases lining up with TRBD2. Trimming took 5 bases from V and 0 from J; bases not matched to a gene: 12. The CDR3 runs 18 residues. The germline V gene encodes CDR1 SGHAT and CDR2 FQNNGV. The CDR3 region is CASSGGTSGLPSSYEQYF. CDR3 coding DNA: TGTGCCAGCAGCGGCGGGACTAGCGGTCTACCTAGCTCCTACGAGCAGTACTTC.

The rearrangement uses TRBV23-1 and TRBJ2-5; D gene ambiguous. Being an ORF, TRBV23-1 has a function that is uncertain. V was trimmed by 3 bases and J by 5 bases, leaving 7 bases between them. The CDR3 is 12 amino acids. CDR3 nucleotide sequence: TGCGCCAGCAGTCAGGCCGGGGAGACCCAGTACTTC. Amino acid sequence: CASSQAGETQYF.

V usage is TRBV4-1 and J usage is TRBJ2-7, with D possibly being TRBD1 (5 bases). The germline V gene has CDR1 MGHRA and CDR2 YSYEKL. This CDR3 has 13 residues. Trimming left V 5 bases short and J 4 bases short, with 12 bases between. CDR3 loop: CASSNKQGYEQYF. The CDR3 nucleotides read TGCGCCAGCAGCAATAAGCAGGGATACGAGCAGTACTTC.